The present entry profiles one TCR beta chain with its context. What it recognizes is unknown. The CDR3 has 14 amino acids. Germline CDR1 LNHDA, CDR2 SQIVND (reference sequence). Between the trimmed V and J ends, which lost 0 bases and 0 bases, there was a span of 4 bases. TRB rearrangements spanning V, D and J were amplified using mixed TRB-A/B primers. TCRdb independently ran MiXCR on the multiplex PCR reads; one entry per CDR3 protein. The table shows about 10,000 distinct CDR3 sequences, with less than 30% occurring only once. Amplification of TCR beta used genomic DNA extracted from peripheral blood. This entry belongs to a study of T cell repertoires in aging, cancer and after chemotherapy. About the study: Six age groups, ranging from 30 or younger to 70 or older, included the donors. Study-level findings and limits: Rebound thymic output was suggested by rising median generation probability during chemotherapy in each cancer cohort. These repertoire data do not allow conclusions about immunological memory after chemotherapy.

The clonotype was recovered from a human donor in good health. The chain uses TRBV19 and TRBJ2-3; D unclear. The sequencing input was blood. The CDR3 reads CASSIEASTDTQYF. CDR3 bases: TGTGCCAGTAGTATAGAGGCCAGCACAGATACGCAGTATTTT. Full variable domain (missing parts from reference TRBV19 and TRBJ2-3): DGGITQSPKYLFRKEGQNVTLSCEQNLNHDAMYWYRQDPGQGLRLIYYSQIVNDFQKGDIAEGYSVSREKKESFPLTVTSAQKNPTAFYLCASSIEASTDTQYFGPGTRLTVL.